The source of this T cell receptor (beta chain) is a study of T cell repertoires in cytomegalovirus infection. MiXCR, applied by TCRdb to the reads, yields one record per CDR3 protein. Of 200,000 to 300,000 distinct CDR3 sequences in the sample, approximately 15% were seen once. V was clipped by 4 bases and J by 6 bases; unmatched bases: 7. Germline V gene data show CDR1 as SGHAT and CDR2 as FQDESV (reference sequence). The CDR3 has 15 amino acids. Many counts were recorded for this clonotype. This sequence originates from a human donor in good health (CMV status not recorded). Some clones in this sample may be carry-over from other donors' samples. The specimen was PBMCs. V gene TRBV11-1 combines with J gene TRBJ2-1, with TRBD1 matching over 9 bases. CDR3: CASSSTRDRVNEQFF. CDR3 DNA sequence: TGTGCCAGCAGCTCTACTCGGGACAGGGTCAATGAGCAGTTCTTC.